These 28 T cell receptor beta chains came from one sample sequenced in a study of T cells after yellow fever vaccination. TCRdb redid the calling of the 5' RACE reads with MiXCR, one entry per CDR3 protein. This sample has 250,000 or so distinct CDR3 sequences; roughly 6.3% occur once, and the top ten carry about 0.95%. The sequences come from CD4+ T cells sorted from PBMCs, collected on the day of the yellow fever booster vaccination. The receptors were gathered from a man aged 25-45 years who received the YFV17D yellow fever vaccine.

This clonotype has only a few counts. The gene calls are TRBV12-3 or TRBV12-4 and TRBJ2-3, with D perhaps TRBD2 (5 bases). Trimming cost V 4 bases and J 6 bases, with 17 bases left between them. CDR3 size: 15 residues. CDR3 residues: CASSSHDPSIDTQYF. The CDR3, as DNA: TGTGCCAGCAGTTCTCACGACCCTAGCATCGATACGCAGTATTTT.

This chain joins TRBV7-9 and TRBJ2-7, with 9 positions matching TRBD1. Per germline, CDR1 SEHNR and CDR2 FQNEAQ (reference sequence). V dropped 4 bases and J dropped 2; count of bases not matched to a gene: 9. This CDR3 contains 16 residues. CDR3 protein: CASSSSLGQGPYEQYF. In DNA form, the CDR3 reads TGTGCCAGCAGCTCCTCGCTAGGACAGGGGCCCTACGAGCAGTACTTC.

This rearrangement joins TRBV9 to TRBJ2-1; 8 bases line up with TRBD2. The V and J ends lost 0 bases and 7 bases, in that order; junction bases with no gene match: 9. Germline V CDR1 and CDR2: SGDLS, YYNGEE. The CDR3 has 16 residues. The CDR3 sequence is CASSVGGREGWNEQFF. Written as DNA, the CDR3 is TGTGCCAGCAGCGTAGGAGGTCGGGAGGGCTGGAATGAGCAGTTCTTC.

The table lists this clonotype with a few counts. The chain joins TRBV14 to TRBJ2-2, with 8 bases fitting TRBD1. J was trimmed by 5 bases and V by 6 bases; bases with no gene match: 5. Germline V CDR1 and CDR2: SGHDN, FVKESK. CDR3 length: 14 amino acids. The CDR3, as DNA: TGTGCCAGCAGTAGACAGGGGCGGACCGGGGAGCTGTTTTTT. Its translation: CASSRQGRTGELFF.

V gene TRBV5-4 combines with J gene TRBJ2-1, with 12 bases identical to TRBD2. This CDR3 region has 19 residues. Looked up from germline, CDR1 is SGHNT and CDR2 is YYREEE (reference sequence). Losses at the gene ends were 1 base for V and 0 bases for J; bases not matched to a gene: 8. CDR3 sequence (DNA): TGTGCCAGCAGCTTGTCGCGACTAGCGGGAGTCGGCTCCTACAATGAGCAGTTCTTC. Encoded protein: CASSLSRLAGVGSYNEQFF.

A note on this clonotype: The CDR3 does not close with the conserved phenylalanine or tryptophan, likely indicating a read error. The gene calls are TRBV11-3 and TRBJ2-1; D is perhaps TRBD1 (5 bases). Germline CDR1 reads SGHNT; CDR2 reads YENEEA. Trimming shortened V by 0 bases and J by 3 bases, and 9 bases separated the two germline ends. There are 15 residues in the CDR3. The CDR3 nucleotides are TGTGCCAGCAGCTTAGAATGGCAGGGCTACAATGAGCAGTTCTAC. This sequence encodes CASSLEWQGYNEQFY.

Concerning this clonotype itself: A much larger clone lies a single base off, so this may be a read error. The CDR3: CCADVGAGREGEETQYF. CDR3 nucleotide sequence: TGCTGCGCCGACGTGGGGGCGGGGAGGGAAGGAGAAGAGACCCAGTACTTC. The rearrangement uses TRBV29-1 and TRBJ2-5; TRBD2 might be the D (7 bases). The CDR3 contains 17 residues. Germline loops: CDR1 SQVTM, CDR2 ANQGSEA.

This chain uses TRBV6-2 or TRBV6-3 with TRBJ2-5; possibly TRBD2 for D (5 bases). V shed 4 bases and J shed 5 bases, with 8 bases lying between them. Looked up from germline, CDR1 is MNHEY and CDR2 is SVGEGT. The CDR3 totals 12 residues. The CDR3 region has the DNA TGTGCCAGCAGTTTGGAGGTGGAGACCCAGTACTTC. This sequence encodes CASSLEVETQYF.

There are a few counts of this clonotype. The J gene is TRBJ2-3, the V gene TRBV25-1; 7 bases map to TRBD2. The ends lost 2 bases at V and 6 bases at J; junction bases unmatched: 5. The CDR3 consists of 14 residues. The germline V gene encodes CDR1 MGHDK and CDR2 SYGVNS. Written as DNA, the CDR3 is TGTGCCAGCAGTGAAGAGACTAGCAGTGATACGCAGTATTTT. Protein sequence: CASSEETSSDTQYF.

Only a few counts were recorded for this clonotype. The chain links TRBV13 to TRBJ2-7; D unclear. Germline V CDR1 and CDR2: PRHDT, FYEKMQ (reference sequence). Trimming pared 8 bases from V and 5 bases from J, leaving 19 bases between. This CDR3 comprises 14 residues. The CDR3 DNA reads as TGTGCCAGCTCCTATTTCACTTCGAGGAACGAGCAGTACTTC. It specifies CASSYFTSRNEQYF.

This rearrangement joins TRBV2 to TRBJ2-1, with 7 bases identical to TRBD2. The ends lost 4 bases at V and 9 bases at J; junction bases unmatched: 3. The CDR3 extends over 12 amino acids. Germline loops: CDR1 SNHLY, CDR2 FYNNEI. This chain's CDR3 is CASSGGLSEQFF. The CDR3 DNA is TGTGCCAGCAGTGGGGGACTATCTGAGCAGTTCTTC.

Ten or more counts support this clonotype. The chain employs TRBV19 and TRBJ2-1; possibly TRBD2 for D (6 bases). Trimming removed 3 bases from V and 12 bases from J, with 18 bases in between. CDR3 length: 14 amino acids. From germline, CDR1 is LNHDA and CDR2 SQIVND (reference sequence). For the CDR3, the DNA is TGTGCCAGTAGTATTCCGGGGACTGGAAGACTGCAGTTCTTC. Residues: CASSIPGTGRLQFF.

The chain is built from TRBV29-1 and TRBJ2-5; 8 bases fit TRBD1. Trimming took 4 bases from V and 1 from J; bases not matched to a gene: 5. Germline V gives CDR1 SQVTM, CDR2 ANQGSEA. This CDR3 contains 14 residues. CDR3 region: CSVGTGTGQETQYF. CDR3 nucleotides: TGCAGCGTTGGGACTGGGACAGGCCAAGAGACCCAGTACTTC.

The V and J genes are TRBV5-1 and TRBJ1-5; D uncertain. The CDR3 is 14 amino acids. Trimming shortened V by 4 bases and J by 4 bases, and 12 bases separated the two germline ends. The germline gives CDR1 SGHRS, CDR2 YFSETQ. The CDR3 DNA reads as TGCGCCAGCAGCCCGGACTGGGAAAATCAGCCCCAGCATTTT. Translating gives CASSPDWENQPQHF.

A word on this clonotype: This may stem from a read error, because a much larger clone lies one nucleotide away. V and J are TRBV7-8 and TRBJ2-7; a possible D gene is TRBD2 (6 bases). CDR3 length: 15 residues. The germline V and J ends were trimmed by 1 base and 5 bases, with 15 bases remaining between them. The V gene's germline CDR1 is SGHVS and CDR2 FQNEAQ. This CDR3 is CASSLGEEVGHEQYF. For the CDR3, the DNA is TGTGCCAGCAGCTTAGGGGAGGAGGTGGGACACGAGCAGTACTTC.

This clonotype was detected only a few times. V gene TRBV4-2 combines with J gene TRBJ1-3; D unclear. Germline V gene data show CDR1 as LGHNA and CDR2 as YNFKEQ. V lost 0 bases, J lost 0 bases, and 15 bases lay in between. The CDR3 runs to 18 residues. CDR3 in DNA: TGTGCCAGCAGCCAAGAGAGAAACAGCAAGACCTCTGGAAACACCATATATTTT. Translation: CASSQERNSKTSGNTIYF.

The chain couples TRBV5-1 to TRBJ1-6, with D hard to call. With 0 bases removed from V and 11 bases from J, the gap between germline ends came to 18 bases. This CDR3 spans 16 amino acids. The germline V gene encodes CDR1 SGHRS and CDR2 YFSETQ. The CDR3 DNA sequence: TGCGCCAGCAGCTTGGCGGTTGGGTCCCACGCGGCACCCCTCCACTTT. Encoded protein: CASSLAVGSHAAPLHF. Full variable domain (outside the CDR3, taken from reference TRBV5-1 and TRBJ1-6): KAGVTQTPRYLIKTRGQQVTLSCSPISGHRSVSWYQQTPGQGLQFLFEYFSETQRNKGNFPGRFSGRQFSNSRSEMNVSTLELGDSALYLCASSLAVGSHAAPLHFGNGTRLTVT.

This clonotype was seen only a few times. Here the CDR3 DNA reads TGCGCCAGCAGCTCGACAGTCTCTGGAAACACCATATATTTT. As protein: CASSSTVSGNTIYF. The chain has TRBV5-1 and TRBJ1-3, with D possibly TRBD1 on 5 matching bases. The ends were cut back, 3 bases at V and 0 bases at J, with 7 bases in the middle. Germline CDR1 and CDR2: SGHRS and YFSETQ. The CDR3 is 14 residues long.

The table lists this clonotype with a few counts. The chain is built from TRBV29-1 and TRBJ2-2, with D perhaps matching TRBD2 (6 bases). Germline values: CDR1 SQVTM, CDR2 ANQGSEA. The CDR3 is 13 residues long. The ends were cut back, 7 bases at V and 3 bases at J, with 12 bases in the middle. CDR3 amino acids: CSATGEYTGELFF. The CDR3 DNA is TGCAGCGCCACGGGAGAATACACCGGGGAGCTGTTTTTT.

Ten or more counts support this clonotype. The chain combines TRBV6-1 with TRBJ2-1; D is unclear. CDR1 and CDR2 from the germline V gene are MNHNS and SASEGT. The V end lost 8 bases, the J end lost 2 bases, and 10 bases lay between the germline ends. The CDR3 extends over 13 amino acids. CDR3 DNA sequence: TGTGCCAGCCGGCCCGACCCCTACAATGAGCAGTTCTTC. Residues: CASRPDPYNEQFF.

J is TRBJ1-5 and V is TRBV7-3; D not certain. V lost 2 bases, J lost 9 bases, and 8 bases lay in between. The CDR3 is 12 amino acids. The germline V gene has CDR1 SGHTA and CDR2 FQGTGA. CDR3 region: CASSLPGGPQHF. For the CDR3, the DNA is TGTGCCAGCAGCTTACCGGGTGGGCCCCAGCATTTT.

The J gene is TRBJ1-5, the V gene TRBV9; no clear D. The length of the CDR3 is 13 residues. CDR1 SGDLS and CDR2 YYNGEE come from the germline V gene. Between the trimmed V and J ends, which lost 4 bases and 3 bases, there was a span of 8 bases. CDR3 sequence (DNA): TGTGCCAGCAGCCCCGGGAACAATCAGCCCCAGCATTTT. This gives the protein CASSPGNNQPQHF.

This rearrangement joins TRBV7-9 to TRBJ2-7; D unresolved. The CDR3 has 13 amino acids. Germline V gives CDR1 SEHNR, CDR2 FQNEAQ (reference sequence). Trimming pared 3 bases from V and 3 bases from J, leaving 9 bases between. The CDR3 protein is CASSFTMSYEQYF. As DNA, the CDR3 is TGTGCCAGCAGCTTTACAATGAGCTACGAGCAGTACTTC.

There are many counts of this clonotype. The chain recombines TRBV5-1 with TRBJ2-3, with 9 nucleotides matching TRBD2. V lost 4 bases to trimming and J lost 3 bases; unmatched junction nucleotides: 6. Looked up from germline, CDR1 is SGHRS and CDR2 is YFSETQ. The CDR3 extends over 15 amino acids. The CDR3 protein is CASSPLAGVTDTQYF. The CDR3 nucleotides read TGCGCCAGCAGCCCATTAGCGGGAGTGACAGATACGCAGTATTTT.

This chain connects TRBV20-1 to TRBJ2-3, with 15 bases identical to TRBD2. This CDR3 contains 17 residues. Germline values: CDR1 DFQATT, CDR2 SNEGSKA (reference sequence). J lost 5 bases, V lost 4 bases, and 10 bases had no gene match. The CDR3 sequence is CSATAAGTSGRIDTQYF. The CDR3, as DNA: TGCAGTGCTACCGCAGCCGGGACTAGCGGGAGGATAGATACGCAGTATTTT.

This clonotype was recorded at least ten times. The rearrangement joins TRBV9 to TRBJ2-3, with 8 positions matching TRBD1. The length of the CDR3 is 16 residues. The ends lost 0 bases at V and 9 bases at J; junction bases unmatched: 12. Per germline, CDR1 SGDLS and CDR2 YYNGEE. The CDR3 sequence: CASSVEKDIRGQTQYF. In DNA form, the CDR3 reads TGTGCCAGCAGCGTAGAAAAGGATATCAGGGGGCAAACGCAGTATTTT.

This clonotype has a handful of counts. The chain links TRBV5-1 to TRBJ2-1; possibly TRBD1 for D (6 bases). Germline lookup yields CDR1 SGHRS and CDR2 YFSETQ. The CDR3 contains 15 residues. The V and J ends lost 3 bases and 3 bases respectively, with 13 bases between them. CDR3 coding DNA: TGCGCCAGCAGCTCCACAGGGAGAGGCTACAATGAGCAGTTCTTC. Encoded protein: CASSSTGRGYNEQFF.

This clonotype came up a few times. The CDR3 DNA is TGTGCCAGCAGGCGTAGTCGTACCGGGGAGCTGTTTTTT. Its protein product is CASRRSRTGELFF. The chain combines TRBV12-3 or TRBV12-4 with TRBJ2-2; no firm D call. V shed 6 bases and J shed 5 bases, with 10 bases lying between them. CDR3 size: 13 residues.